The entry that follows covers one T cell receptor beta chain sequence. Those who participated ranged in age from roughly 18 to 89 years and resided in 24 US areas. How the authors handled the data: Reference gene primer amplification in the assay estimated nucleated cell counts. Profiling relied on immunoSEQ multiplex PCR, and the TCRdb table lists in-frame clones only, not all of them. V and J calls and clone size follow that table, whereas D and trimming were derived from the DNA. The sample has 340,000 or so clones; about 86% are singletons. The CDR3 runs to 17 residues. Germline-derived CDR1 and CDR2 are KGHSH and LQKENI. The V end was cut by 2 bases, the J end by 1 base, with 12 bases between. This specimen belongs to a study of blood T cell repertoires in COVID-19. Study-level information: Researchers got acute and convalescent COVID-19 samples from the United States, Italy and Spain. From T cells, B-cell-depleted T cells, or PBMCs came the material, which was cDNA or gDNA.

The chain has TRBV18 and TRBJ2-6; weak D call: TRBD2 (5 bases). The TCR originated in a middle-aged woman with acute COVID-19. Material: PBMCs or T cells enriched from blood (not recorded which). CDR3 loop: CASSPFGVGSGANVLTF. The CDR3 nucleotides read TGTGCCAGCTCACCATTCGGGGTAGGGTCTGGGGCCAACGTCCTGACTTTC.